The next 7 T cell receptor beta chains were all read from a single sample in a study of cytomegalovirus exposure and HLA in healthy donors. Both 60 Vbeta primers and 13 Jbeta primers went into the PCR. Method: immunoSEQ multiplex PCR; TCRdb's copy keeps in-frame clones and lacks some. The sample consists of some 190,000 clones, around three quarters of them appearing once. Material: PBMCs. These receptors all stem from a woman aged 25 to 39 in good health and CMV-seronegative.

The J gene is TRBJ1-2, the V gene TRBV6-1, with a possible D match to TRBD1 (5 bases). Trimming left V 3 bases short and J 3 bases short, with 11 bases between. The CDR3 consists of 14 residues. CDR1 is MNHNS, CDR2 SASEGT, per germline. CDR3 nucleotide sequence: TGTGCCAGCAGTGAGCGGGGGAATTACTATGGCTACACCTTC. Amino acids: CASSERGNYYGYTF.

The chain has TRBV6-5 and TRBJ2-7, with TRBD1 identical over 9 bases. With 6 bases clipped from V and 2 bases from J, the junction kept 5 bases outside the gene matches. Germline CDR1 reads MNHEY; CDR2 reads SVGAGI. The CDR3 loop spans 14 amino acids. The CDR3 DNA follows: TGTGCCAGCAGGGTGACAGGGGGGACCTACGAGCAGTACTTC. Its translation: CASRVTGGTYEQYF.

J is TRBJ2-1 and V is TRBV6-1; D is uncertain. CDR3 length: 15 amino acids. Germline lookup yields CDR1 MNHNS and CDR2 SASEGT. V lost 2 bases to trimming and J lost 0 bases, with 8 bases between them. CDR3 DNA sequence: TGTGCCAGCAGTGAACAACTGAGCTCCTACAATGAGCAGTTCTTC. Translated: CASSEQLSSYNEQFF.

The chain is built from TRBV27 and TRBJ1-5; no firm D call. Looked up from germline, CDR1 is MNHEY and CDR2 is SMNVEV (reference sequence). The CDR3 spans 15 residues. V lost 6 bases to trimming and J lost 2 bases, with 14 bases between them. The CDR3 protein is CASRPDPEGNQPQHF. CDR3 coding DNA: TGTGCCAGCAGACCCGACCCTGAGGGCAATCAGCCCCAGCATTTT.

As DNA, the CDR3 is TGTGCCTGGAGTGGCGGGACAGGGGGCTTTGGTTCACCCCTCCACTTT. The encoded protein is CAWSGGTGGFGSPLHF. The chain is built from TRBV30 and TRBJ1-6; 12 bases map to TRBD1. V lost 1 base and J lost 9; bases outside the gene matches: 7. Germline V lookup: CDR1 GTSNPN, CDR2 SVGIG (reference sequence). The CDR3 runs 16 residues.

The chain carries TRBV15 and TRBJ2-2; TRBD2 is a possible D gene (7 bases). Trimming pared 5 bases from V and 3 bases from J, leaving 16 bases between. Germline CDR1 reads LNHNV; CDR2 reads YYDKDF (reference sequence). The CDR3 spans 16 residues. CDR3 sequence (DNA): TGTGCCACCAGCGGAAGGGAGGGGGGGGACACCGGGGAGCTGTTTTTT. Encoded protein: CATSGREGGDTGELFF.

The chain employs TRBV7-2 and TRBJ2-7; a weak D match, TRBD1 (5 bases). The CDR3 consists of 13 residues. Germline CDR1 and CDR2: SGHTA and FQGNSA. Deletions cut 8 bases from V and 2 bases from J, with 13 bases between. The CDR3 is CASGAISPYEQYF. In DNA, the CDR3 is TGTGCCAGCGGGGCTATTTCTCCCTACGAGCAGTACTTC.